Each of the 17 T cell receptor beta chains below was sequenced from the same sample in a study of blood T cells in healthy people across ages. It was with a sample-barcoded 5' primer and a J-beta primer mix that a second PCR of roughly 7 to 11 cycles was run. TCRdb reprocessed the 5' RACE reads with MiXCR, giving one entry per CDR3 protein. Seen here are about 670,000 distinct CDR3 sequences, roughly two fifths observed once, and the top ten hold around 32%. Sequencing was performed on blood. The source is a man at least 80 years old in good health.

Here the CDR3 DNA reads TGTGCCTGGAGCCGAGCACTGGGACAAATTAACTATGGCTACACCTTC. Translation gives CAWSRALGQINYGYTF. This chain uses TRBV30 with TRBJ1-2; D might be TRBD1 (6 bases). Germline V gene data show CDR1 as GTSNPN and CDR2 as SVGIG (reference sequence). Trimming removed 3 bases from V and 1 base from J, with 18 bases in between. The CDR3 contains 16 residues.

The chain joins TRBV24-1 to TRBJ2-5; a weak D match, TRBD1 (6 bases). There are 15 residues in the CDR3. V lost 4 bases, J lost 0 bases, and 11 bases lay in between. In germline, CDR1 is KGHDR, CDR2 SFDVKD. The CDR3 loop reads CATSEPDRYQETQYF. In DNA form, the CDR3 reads TGTGCCACCAGTGAACCCGACAGGTACCAAGAGACCCAGTACTTC.

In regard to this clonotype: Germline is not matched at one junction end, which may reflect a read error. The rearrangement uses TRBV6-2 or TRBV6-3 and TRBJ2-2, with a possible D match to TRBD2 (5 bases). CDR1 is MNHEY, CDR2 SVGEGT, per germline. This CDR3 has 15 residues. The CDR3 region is CASRRAVANTGELFF. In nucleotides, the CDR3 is TGTGCCAGCAGGCGAGCTGTCGCGAACACCGGGGAGTTGTTTTTT.

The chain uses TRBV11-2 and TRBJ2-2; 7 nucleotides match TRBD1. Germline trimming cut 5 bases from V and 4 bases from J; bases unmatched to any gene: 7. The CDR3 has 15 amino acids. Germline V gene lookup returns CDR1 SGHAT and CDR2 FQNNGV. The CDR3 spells CASSRLTGSTGELFF. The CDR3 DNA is TGTGCCAGCAGCCGCCTGACAGGGAGCACCGGGGAGCTGTTTTTT. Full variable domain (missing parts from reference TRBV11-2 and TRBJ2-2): EAGVAQSPRYKIIEKRQSVAFWCNPISGHATLYWYQQILGQGPKLLIQFQNNGVVDDSQLPKDRFSAERLKGVDSTLKIQPAKLEDSAVYLCASSRLTGSTGELFFGEGSRLTVL.

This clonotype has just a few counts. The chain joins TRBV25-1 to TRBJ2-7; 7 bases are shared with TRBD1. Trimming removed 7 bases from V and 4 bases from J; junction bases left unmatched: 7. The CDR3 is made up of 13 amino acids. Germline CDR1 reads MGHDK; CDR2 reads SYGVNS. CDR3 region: CASTGTERYEQYF. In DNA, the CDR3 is TGTGCCAGCACCGGGACAGAGAGGTACGAGCAGTACTTC.

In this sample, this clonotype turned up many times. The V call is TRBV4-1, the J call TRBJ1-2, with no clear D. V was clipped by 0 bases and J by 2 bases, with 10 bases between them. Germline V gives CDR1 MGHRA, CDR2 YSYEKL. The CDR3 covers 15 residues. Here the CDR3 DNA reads TGCGCCAGCAGCCAAGATCCTCGGAGGAACTATGGCTACACCTTC. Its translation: CASSQDPRRNYGYTF.

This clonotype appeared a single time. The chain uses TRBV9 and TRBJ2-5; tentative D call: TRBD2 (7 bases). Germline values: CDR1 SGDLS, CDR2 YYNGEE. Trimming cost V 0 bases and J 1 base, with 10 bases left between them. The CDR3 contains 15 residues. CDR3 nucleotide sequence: TGTGCCAGCAGCGTAGCCGGGGGGCTCCAAGAGACCCAGTACTTC. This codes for CASSVAGGLQETQYF.

The CDR3 nucleotides read TGCGCCAGCAGCTCGGTACGGGGGCTGGGCGAGCAGTACTTC. Protein sequence: CASSSVRGLGEQYF. The rearrangement uses TRBV5-1 and TRBJ2-7; tentatively, D is TRBD1 or TRBD2 (6 bases each). The ends were cut back, 3 bases at V and 6 bases at J, with 16 bases in the middle. CDR1 is SGHRS, CDR2 YFSETQ, per germline. The CDR3 covers 14 residues. The whole variable domain, remainder taken from reference TRBV5-1 and TRBJ2-7, is KAGVTQTPRYLIKTRGQQVTLSCSPISGHRSVSWYQQTPGQGLQFLFEYFSETQRNKGNFPGRFSGRQFSNSRSEMNVSTLELGDSALYLCASSSVRGLGEQYFGPGTRLTVT.

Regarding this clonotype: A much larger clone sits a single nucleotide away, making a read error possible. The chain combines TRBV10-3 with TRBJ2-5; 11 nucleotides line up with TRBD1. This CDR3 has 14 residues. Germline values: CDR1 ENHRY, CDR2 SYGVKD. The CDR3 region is CAIRGTGGQGTQYF. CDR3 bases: TGTGCCATCAGGGGGACAGGGGGACAAGGGACCCAGTACTTC.

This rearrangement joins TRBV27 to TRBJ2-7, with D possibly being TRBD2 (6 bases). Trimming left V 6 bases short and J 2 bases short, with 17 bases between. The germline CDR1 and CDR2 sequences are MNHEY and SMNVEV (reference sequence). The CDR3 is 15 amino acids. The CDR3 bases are TGTGCCAGCAGCCCGCGCGGGGAGGCAGCCTACGAGCAGTACTTC. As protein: CASSPRGEAAYEQYF.

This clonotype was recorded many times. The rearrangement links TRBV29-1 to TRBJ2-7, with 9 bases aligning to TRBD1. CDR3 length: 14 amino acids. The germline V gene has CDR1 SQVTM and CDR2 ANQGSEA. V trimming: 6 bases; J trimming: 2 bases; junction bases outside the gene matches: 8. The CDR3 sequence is CSVGTGIAPYEQYF. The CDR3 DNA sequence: TGCAGCGTGGGGACAGGGATAGCTCCCTACGAGCAGTACTTC.

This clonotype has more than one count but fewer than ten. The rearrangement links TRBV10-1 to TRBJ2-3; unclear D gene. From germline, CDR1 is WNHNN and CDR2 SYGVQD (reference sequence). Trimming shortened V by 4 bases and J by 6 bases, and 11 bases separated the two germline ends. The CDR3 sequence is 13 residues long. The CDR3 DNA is TGCGCCAGCAGTGCCCCTCCCGGGGATACGCAGTATTTT. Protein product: CASSAPPGDTQYF.

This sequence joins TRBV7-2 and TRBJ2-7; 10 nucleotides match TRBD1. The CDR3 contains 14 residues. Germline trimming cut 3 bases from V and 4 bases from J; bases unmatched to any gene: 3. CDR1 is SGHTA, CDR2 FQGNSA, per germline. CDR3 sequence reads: CASSFDRGRYEQYF. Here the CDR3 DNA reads TGTGCCAGCAGCTTTGACAGGGGGCGTTACGAGCAGTACTTC.

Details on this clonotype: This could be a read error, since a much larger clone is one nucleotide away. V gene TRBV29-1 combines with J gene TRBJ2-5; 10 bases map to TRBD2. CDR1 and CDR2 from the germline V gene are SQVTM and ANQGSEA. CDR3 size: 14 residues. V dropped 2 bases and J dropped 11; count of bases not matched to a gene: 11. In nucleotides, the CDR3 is TGCAGCGTTGAATCGAGACTAGCGGGTCTTGAGCAGTACTTC. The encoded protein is CSVESRLAGLEQYF.

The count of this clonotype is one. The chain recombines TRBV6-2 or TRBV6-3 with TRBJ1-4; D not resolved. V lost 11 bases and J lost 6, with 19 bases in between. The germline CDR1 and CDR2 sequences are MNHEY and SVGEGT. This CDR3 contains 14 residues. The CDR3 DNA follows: TGTGCCGCAAAGAGCGGCGCACGGTATGAAAAACTGTTTTTT. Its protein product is CAAKSGARYEKLFF.

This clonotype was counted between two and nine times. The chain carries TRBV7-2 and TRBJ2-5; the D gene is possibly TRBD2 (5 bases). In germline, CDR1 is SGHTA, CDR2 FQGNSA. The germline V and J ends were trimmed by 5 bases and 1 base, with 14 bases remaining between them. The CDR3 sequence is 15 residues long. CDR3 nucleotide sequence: TGTGCCAGCAGCGTGAATGGGGAGTCCCAAGAGACCCAGTACTTC. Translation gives CASSVNGESQETQYF.

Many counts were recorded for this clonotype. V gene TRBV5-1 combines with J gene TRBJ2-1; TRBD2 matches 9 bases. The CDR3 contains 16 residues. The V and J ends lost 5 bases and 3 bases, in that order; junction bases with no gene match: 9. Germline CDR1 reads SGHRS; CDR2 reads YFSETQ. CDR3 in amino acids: CASSNDLAGLYNEQFF. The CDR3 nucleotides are TGCGCCAGCAGTAACGATCTAGCGGGACTCTACAATGAGCAGTTCTTC.